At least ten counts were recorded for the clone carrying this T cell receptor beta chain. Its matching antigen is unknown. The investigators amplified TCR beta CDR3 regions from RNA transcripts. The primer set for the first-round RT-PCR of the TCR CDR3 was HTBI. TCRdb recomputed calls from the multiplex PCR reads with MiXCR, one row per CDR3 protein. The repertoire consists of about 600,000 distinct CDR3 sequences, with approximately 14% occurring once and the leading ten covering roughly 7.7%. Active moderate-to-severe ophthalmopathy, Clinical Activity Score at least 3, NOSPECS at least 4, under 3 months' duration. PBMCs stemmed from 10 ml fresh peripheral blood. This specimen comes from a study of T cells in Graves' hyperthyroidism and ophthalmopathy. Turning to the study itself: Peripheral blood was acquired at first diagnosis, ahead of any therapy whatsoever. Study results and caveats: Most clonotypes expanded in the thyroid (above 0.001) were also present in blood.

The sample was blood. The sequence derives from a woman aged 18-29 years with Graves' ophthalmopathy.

The CDR3 region has the DNA TGCAGTGCTAGGGGATCGGAGGGCGGTATGGGAGAGACCCAGTACTTC. Protein: CSARGSEGGMGETQYF. This chain uses TRBV20-1 with TRBJ2-5; D possibly corresponds to TRBD2 (6 bases). V was shortened by 3 bases and J by 4 bases, with 21 bases between the two germline ends. The CDR3 has 16 amino acids. CDR1 is DFQATT, CDR2 SNEGSKA, per germline (reference sequence).